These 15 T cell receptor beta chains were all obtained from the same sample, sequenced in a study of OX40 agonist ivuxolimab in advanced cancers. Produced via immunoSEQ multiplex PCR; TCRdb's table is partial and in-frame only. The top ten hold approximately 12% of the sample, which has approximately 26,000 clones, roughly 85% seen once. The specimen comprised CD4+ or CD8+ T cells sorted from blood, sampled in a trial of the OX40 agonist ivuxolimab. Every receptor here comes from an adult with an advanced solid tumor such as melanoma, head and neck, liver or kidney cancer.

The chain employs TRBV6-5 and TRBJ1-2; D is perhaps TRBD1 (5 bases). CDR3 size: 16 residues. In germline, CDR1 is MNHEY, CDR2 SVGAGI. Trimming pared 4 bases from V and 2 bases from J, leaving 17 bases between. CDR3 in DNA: TGTGCCAGCAGTTCCATCGAGGGGACGCTAAACTATGGCTACACCTTC. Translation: CASSSIEGTLNYGYTF.

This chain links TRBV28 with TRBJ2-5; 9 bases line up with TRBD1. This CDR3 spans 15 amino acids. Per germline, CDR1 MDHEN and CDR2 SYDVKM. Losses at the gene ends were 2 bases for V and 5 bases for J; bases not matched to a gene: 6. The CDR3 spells CASSLLTGGMETQYF. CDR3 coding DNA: TGTGCCAGCAGTTTACTGACAGGGGGGATGGAGACCCAGTACTTC.

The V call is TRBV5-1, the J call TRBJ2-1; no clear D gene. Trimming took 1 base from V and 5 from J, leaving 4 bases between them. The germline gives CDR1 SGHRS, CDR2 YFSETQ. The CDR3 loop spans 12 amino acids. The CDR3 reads CASSLNNNEQFF. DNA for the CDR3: TGCGCCAGCAGCTTGAATAACAATGAGCAGTTCTTC. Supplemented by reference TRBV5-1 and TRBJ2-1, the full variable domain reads KAGVTQTPRYLIKTRGQQVTLSCSPISGHRSVSWYQQTPGQGLQFLFEYFSETQRNKGNFPGRFSGRQFSNSRSEMNVSTLELGDSALYLCASSLNNNEQFFGPGTRLTVL.

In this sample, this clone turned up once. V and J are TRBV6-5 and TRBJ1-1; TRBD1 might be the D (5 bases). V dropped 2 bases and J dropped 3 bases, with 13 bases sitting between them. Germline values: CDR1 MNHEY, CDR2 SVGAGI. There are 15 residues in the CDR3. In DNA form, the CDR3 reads TGTGCCAGCAGTTACGGCGACGGGGGGGACACTGAAGCTTTCTTT. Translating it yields CASSYGDGGDTEAFF.

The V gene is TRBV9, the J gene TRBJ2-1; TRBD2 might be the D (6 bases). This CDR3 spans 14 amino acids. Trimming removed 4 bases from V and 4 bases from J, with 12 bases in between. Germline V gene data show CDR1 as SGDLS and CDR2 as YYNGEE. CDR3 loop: CASSYEGLYNEQFF. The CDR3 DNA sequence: TGTGCCAGCAGCTACGAGGGACTTTACAATGAGCAGTTCTTC.

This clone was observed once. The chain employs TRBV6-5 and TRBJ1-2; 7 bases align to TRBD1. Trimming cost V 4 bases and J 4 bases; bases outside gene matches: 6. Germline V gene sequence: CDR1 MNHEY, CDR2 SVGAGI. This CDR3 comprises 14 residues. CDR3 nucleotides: TGTGCCAGCAGTTTCCGACAGGGACTCTATGGCTACACCTTC. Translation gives CASSFRQGLYGYTF.

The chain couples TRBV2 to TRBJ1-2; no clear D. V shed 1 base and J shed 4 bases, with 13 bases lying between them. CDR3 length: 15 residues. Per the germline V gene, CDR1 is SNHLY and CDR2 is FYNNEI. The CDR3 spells CASSEVAGLGYGYTF. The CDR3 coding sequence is TGTGCCAGCAGTGAAGTGGCGGGCTTGGGCTATGGCTACACCTTC.

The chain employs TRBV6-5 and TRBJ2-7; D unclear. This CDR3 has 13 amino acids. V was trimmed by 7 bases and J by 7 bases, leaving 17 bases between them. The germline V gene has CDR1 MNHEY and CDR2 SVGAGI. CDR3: CASNPSGWGEQYF. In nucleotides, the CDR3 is TGTGCCAGCAACCCATCGGGTTGGGGTGAGCAGTACTTC.

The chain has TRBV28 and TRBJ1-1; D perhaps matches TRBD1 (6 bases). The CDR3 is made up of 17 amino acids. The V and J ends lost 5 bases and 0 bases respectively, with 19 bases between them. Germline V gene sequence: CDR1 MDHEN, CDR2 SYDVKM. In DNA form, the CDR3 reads TGTGCCAGCAGTGCCCGGACAGCCGATAGGATGAACACTGAAGCTTTCTTT. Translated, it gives CASSARTADRMNTEAFF.

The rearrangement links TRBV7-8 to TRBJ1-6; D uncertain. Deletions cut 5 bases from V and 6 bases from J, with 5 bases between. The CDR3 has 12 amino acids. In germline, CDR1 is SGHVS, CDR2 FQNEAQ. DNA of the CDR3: TGTGCCAGCAGCCAGGCTAATTCACCCCTCCACTTT. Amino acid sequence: CASSQANSPLHF.

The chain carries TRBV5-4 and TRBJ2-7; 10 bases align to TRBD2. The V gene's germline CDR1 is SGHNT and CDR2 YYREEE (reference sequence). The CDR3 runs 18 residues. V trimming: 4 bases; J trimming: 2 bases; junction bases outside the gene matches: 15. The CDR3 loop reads CASSHLGYTSGETYEQYF. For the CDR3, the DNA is TGTGCCAGCAGCCATCTGGGGTATACTAGCGGGGAAACCTACGAGCAGTACTTC.

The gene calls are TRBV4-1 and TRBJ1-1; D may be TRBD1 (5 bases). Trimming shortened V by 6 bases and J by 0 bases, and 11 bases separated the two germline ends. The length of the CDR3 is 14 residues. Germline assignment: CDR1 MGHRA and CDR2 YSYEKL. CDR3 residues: CASRGTGMNTEAFF. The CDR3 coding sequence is TGCGCCAGCAGGGGGACGGGTATGAACACTGAAGCTTTCTTT.

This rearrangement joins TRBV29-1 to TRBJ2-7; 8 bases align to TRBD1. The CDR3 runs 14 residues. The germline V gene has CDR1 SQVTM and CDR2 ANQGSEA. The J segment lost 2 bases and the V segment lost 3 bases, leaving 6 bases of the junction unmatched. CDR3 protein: CSVEGRDRTYEQYF. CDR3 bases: TGCAGCGTTGAGGGCCGGGACAGGACCTACGAGCAGTACTTC.

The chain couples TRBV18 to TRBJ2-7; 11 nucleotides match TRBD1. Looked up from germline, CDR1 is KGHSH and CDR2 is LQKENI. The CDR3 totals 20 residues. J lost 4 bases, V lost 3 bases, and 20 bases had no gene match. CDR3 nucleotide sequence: TGTGCCAGCTCACCGCGACCCGGGACAGGGGGTTCTCGCCAGACTTACGAGCAGTACTTC. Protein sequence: CASSPRPGTGGSRQTYEQYF.

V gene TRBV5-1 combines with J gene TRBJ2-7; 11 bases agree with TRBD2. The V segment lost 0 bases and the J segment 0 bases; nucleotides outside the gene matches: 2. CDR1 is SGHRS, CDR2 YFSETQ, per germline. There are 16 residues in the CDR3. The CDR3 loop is CASSLELAGVSYEQYF. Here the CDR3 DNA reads TGCGCCAGCAGCTTGGAACTAGCGGGGGTCTCCTACGAGCAGTACTTC.